The T cell receptor (beta chain) under discussion was sequenced for a study of T cell responses to AZD1222 COVID-19 vaccine. Broader study findings: Repertoires were obtained solely post-peak T cell response. Spike-wide coverage was observed for vaccine-associated CD4 TCRs, with dominant responses at 160-218 and 743-854. Reports indicate that nearly half of spike-specific TCRs are directed at unmutated variant regions.

Germline V gene lookup returns CDR1 GTSNPN and CDR2 SVGIG (reference sequence). Trimming removed 2 bases from V and 4 bases from J; junction bases left unmatched: 7. CDR3 length: 15 residues. Clones were sequenced by immunoSEQ multiplex PCR, and TCRdb holds only the in-frame ones, with some missing. The sample shows about 76,000 clones, approximately 80% of them seen only once. A remark on this clone: No antigen is known for it.

The rearrangement joins TRBV30 to TRBJ1-5, with TRBD1 matching over 8 bases. The source of this sequence is an adult who received the MenACWY meningococcal vaccine as a control. This specimen consisted of peripheral blood, obtained 28 days after the second dose of the MenACWY control vaccine. In DNA, the CDR3 is TGTGCCTGGAGTATACAGGGGGGGACTAATCAGCCCCAGCATTTT. Amino acid sequence: CAWSIQGGTNQPQHF.